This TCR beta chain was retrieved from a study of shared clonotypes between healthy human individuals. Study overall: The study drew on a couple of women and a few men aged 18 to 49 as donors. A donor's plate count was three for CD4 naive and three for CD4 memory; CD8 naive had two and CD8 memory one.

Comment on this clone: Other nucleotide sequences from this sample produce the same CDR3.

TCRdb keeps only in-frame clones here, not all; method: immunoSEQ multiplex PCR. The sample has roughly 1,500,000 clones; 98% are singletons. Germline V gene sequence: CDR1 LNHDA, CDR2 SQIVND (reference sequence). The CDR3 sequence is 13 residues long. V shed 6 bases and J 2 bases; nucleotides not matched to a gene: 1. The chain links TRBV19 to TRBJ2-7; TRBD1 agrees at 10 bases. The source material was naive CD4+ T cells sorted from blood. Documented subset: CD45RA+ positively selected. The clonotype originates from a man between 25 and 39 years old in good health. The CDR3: CASRDRGTYEQYF. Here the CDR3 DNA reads TGTGCCAGTAGGGACAGGGGGACCTACGAGCAGTACTTC.